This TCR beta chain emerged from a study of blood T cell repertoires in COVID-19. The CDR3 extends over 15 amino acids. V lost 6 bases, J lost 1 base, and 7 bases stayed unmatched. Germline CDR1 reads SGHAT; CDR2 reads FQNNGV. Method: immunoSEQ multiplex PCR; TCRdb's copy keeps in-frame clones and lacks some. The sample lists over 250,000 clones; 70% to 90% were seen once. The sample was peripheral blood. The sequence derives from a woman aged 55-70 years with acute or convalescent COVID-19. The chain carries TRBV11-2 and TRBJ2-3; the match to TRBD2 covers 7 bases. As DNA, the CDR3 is TGTGCCAGCAGTTCACGGGGGGTGGGCACAGATACGCAGTATTTT. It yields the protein CASSSRGVGTDTQYF.